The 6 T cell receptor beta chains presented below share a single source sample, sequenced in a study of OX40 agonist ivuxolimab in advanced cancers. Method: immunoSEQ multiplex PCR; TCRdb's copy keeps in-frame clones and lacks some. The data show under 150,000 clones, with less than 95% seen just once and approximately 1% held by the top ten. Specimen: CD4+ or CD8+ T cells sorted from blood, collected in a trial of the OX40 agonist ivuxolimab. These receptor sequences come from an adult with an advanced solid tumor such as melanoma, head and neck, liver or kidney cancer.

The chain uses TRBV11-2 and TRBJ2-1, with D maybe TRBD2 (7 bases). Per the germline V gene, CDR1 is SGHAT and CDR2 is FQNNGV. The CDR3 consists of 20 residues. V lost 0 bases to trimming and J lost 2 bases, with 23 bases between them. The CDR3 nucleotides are TGTGCCAGCAGCTTAGATCCCCCAATAAGAAGCGGGACAACCTACAATGAGCAGTTCTTC. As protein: CASSLDPPIRSGTTYNEQFF.

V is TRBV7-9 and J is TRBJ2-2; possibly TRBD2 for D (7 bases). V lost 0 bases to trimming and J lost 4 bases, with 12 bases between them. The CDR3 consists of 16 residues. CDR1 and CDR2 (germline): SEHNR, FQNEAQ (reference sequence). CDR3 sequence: CASSLAGGRITGELFF. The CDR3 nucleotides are TGTGCCAGCAGCTTAGCGGGGGGGCGAATCACCGGGGAGCTGTTTTTT.

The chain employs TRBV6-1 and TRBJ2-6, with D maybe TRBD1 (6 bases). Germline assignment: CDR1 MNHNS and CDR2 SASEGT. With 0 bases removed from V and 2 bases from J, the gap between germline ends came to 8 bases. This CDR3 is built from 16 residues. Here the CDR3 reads CASSEARTAGANVLTF. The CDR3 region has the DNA TGTGCCAGCAGTGAAGCGCGGACAGCTGGGGCCAACGTCCTGACTTTC.

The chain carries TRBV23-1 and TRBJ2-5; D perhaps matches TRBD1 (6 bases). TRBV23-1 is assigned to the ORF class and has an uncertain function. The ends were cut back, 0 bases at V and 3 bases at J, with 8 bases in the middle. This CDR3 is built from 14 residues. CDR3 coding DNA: TGCGCCAGCAGTCAATCTTCAGGGGAAGAGACCCAGTACTTC. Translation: CASSQSSGEETQYF.

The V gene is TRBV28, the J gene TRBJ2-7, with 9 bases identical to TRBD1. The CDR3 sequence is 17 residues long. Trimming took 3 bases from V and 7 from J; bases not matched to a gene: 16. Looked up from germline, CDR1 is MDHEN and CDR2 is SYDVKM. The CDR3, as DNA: TGTGCCAGCAGTTTTGAATCGACGACAGGGGGTCGGCGGGAGCAGTACTTC. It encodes CASSFESTTGGRREQYF.

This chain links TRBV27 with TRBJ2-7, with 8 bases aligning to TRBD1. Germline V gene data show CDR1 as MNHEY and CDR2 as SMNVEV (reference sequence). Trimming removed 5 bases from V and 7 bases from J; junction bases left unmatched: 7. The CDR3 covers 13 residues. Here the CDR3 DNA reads TGTGCCAGCAGTCCCCGACAGGGGTGGGAGCAGTACTTC. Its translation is CASSPRQGWEQYF.